Following are 22 T cell receptor beta chains from one sample sequenced in a study of CD8+CD57+ T cells in acquired aplastic anemia listed by TCRdb under 2018. Patients chosen for sequencing had shown expansion of CD8+CD57+ cells by flow cytometry. Sequencer: Illumina HiSeq 2000. TCR beta VDJ combination and CDR3 sequence profiling used genomic DNA as the template. TCRdb handled the public reads itself, with Q25 trimming in fastp and clone calling in MiXCR, and kept productive beta chains. Every CDR3 protein is listed once, alongside the most common genes and DNA of its rows. The sample table shows 160,000 or so distinct CDR3 sequences, and less than 50% are seen once. In total, the top ten clones hold 3.2% of the sample. The sample consisted of sorted CD4+, CD8+, or CD8+CD57+ T cells (not recorded which) from PBMCs. These receptors originate from a human donor with aplastic anemia.

This clonotype was seen at least ten times. The chain links TRBV19 to TRBJ1-5; 8 bases line up with TRBD1. The germline CDR1 and CDR2 sequences are LNHDA and SQIVND (reference sequence). The CDR3 spans 16 residues. Trimming cost V 7 bases and J 5 bases; bases outside gene matches: 13. The DNA for the CDR3 is TGTGCCAGTAAATTCGCAGGGGGCGCGCCGGATCAGCCCCAGCATTTT. Its protein is CASKFAGGAPDQPQHF.

This clonotype appeared many times. The V gene is TRBV12-5, the J gene TRBJ1-6, with TRBD1 identical over 9 bases. Trimming removed 1 base from V and 5 bases from J; junction bases left unmatched: 0. Germline lookup yields CDR1 LGHNT and CDR2 FRNRAP. CDR3 length: 15 amino acids. The DNA of the CDR3 is TGTGCTAGTGGTTTGGGGACAGGGGATAATTCACCCCTCCACTTT. It translates to CASGLGTGDNSPLHF.

The J gene is TRBJ2-7, the V gene TRBV18; 7 bases align to TRBD1. Trimming removed 2 bases from V and 11 bases from J; junction bases left unmatched: 15. The CDR3 totals 15 residues. Germline V lookup: CDR1 KGHSH, CDR2 LQKENI. Written as DNA, the CDR3 is TGTGCCAGCTCACCAGGGGGACAGACCCTTGGGGAGAAGTACGTC. Its protein is CASSPGGQTLGEKYV.

The sample holds many counts of this clonotype. This chain uses TRBV7-6 with TRBJ1-4; D unclear. This CDR3 is built from 15 residues. Germline V gene data show CDR1 as SGHVS and CDR2 as FNYEAQ. Trimming removed 3 bases at V and 0 bases at J, with 8 bases between. CDR3 region: CASSFRPSTNEKLFF. The DNA for the CDR3 is TGTGCCAGCAGCTTTCGACCCTCAACTAATGAAAAACTGTTTTTT.

This clonotype was counted ten times or more. The chain links TRBV6-5 to TRBJ2-2; D gene unclear. The CDR3 has 12 residues. V gave up 9 bases and J gave up 7 bases, with 12 bases separating them. Germline CDR1 MNHEY, CDR2 SVGAGI. This CDR3 is CASRIEHGELFF. The CDR3 DNA sequence: TGTGCCAGTCGGATTGAGCACGGGGAGCTGTTTTTT.

Notes on this clonotype: A much bigger clone sits one base away, suggesting this may be a read error. This chain joins TRBV10-3 and TRBJ1-5; D uncertain. The CDR3 is made up of 14 amino acids. From germline, CDR1 is ENHRY and CDR2 SYGVKD. V lost 5 bases and J 3 bases, leaving 11 bases between the germline ends. CDR3 sequence: CAISYDSINQPQHF. The CDR3 bases are TGTGCCATCAGTTACGACTCTATCAATCAGCCCCAGCATTTT.

The chain employs TRBV11-2 and TRBJ1-2; the match to TRBD1 covers 10 bases. Unmatched junction bases numbered 12, after V lost 7 bases and J lost 1 base. From germline, CDR1 is SGHAT and CDR2 FQNNGV. The CDR3 has 17 amino acids. The CDR3 nucleotides are TGTGCCAGCAAATCACCGGGACAGGGGAACTTTAACTATGGCTACACCTTC. Translating it yields CASKSPGQGNFNYGYTF.

As regards this clonotype: Since a much larger clone is just one base distant, this may be a read error. V usage is TRBV12-3 or TRBV12-4 and J usage is TRBJ1-5, with 7 bases lining up with TRBD1. The CDR3 extends over 16 amino acids. V shed 4 bases and J 4 bases; nucleotides not matched to a gene: 10. The CDR3 DNA sequence: TGTGCCAGCAGTTCTTTATTGGACAGGATAAATCAGCCCCAGCATTTT. As protein: CASSSLLDRINQPQHF.

This chain joins TRBV5-1 and TRBJ2-5, with a possible D match to TRBD1 (6 bases). There are 14 residues in the CDR3. The germline V gene encodes CDR1 SGHRS and CDR2 YFSETQ. The V gene lost 4 bases and the J gene lost 2 bases, with 12 bases spanning the gap. Here the CDR3 reads CASSLGQQQETQYF. The CDR3 DNA reads as TGCGCCAGCAGCCTAGGACAGCAGCAAGAGACCCAGTACTTC.

There are a few counts of this clonotype. This chain links TRBV5-1 with TRBJ1-2; 8 nucleotides match TRBD1. This CDR3 is 14 amino acids long. CDR1 is SGHRS, CDR2 YFSETQ, per germline. V shed 4 bases, J shed 2 bases, and the junction held 4 bases outside the gene matches. The CDR3 DNA sequence: TGCGCCAGCAGCGAAGGACAGGGAAACTATGGCTACACCTTC. Its protein is CASSEGQGNYGYTF.

The chain joins TRBV20-1 to TRBJ1-2; D is uncertain. V was trimmed by 6 bases and J by 2 bases, leaving 16 bases between them. The CDR3 has 14 amino acids. The germline gives CDR1 DFQATT, CDR2 SNEGSKA (reference sequence). CDR3 coding DNA: TGCAGTGCCACGGACCCCCGGAGGAACTATGGCTACACCTTC. Residues: CSATDPRRNYGYTF.

This clonotype was observed many times. This chain joins TRBV6-1 and TRBJ1-2; D ambiguous. Trimming took off 2 bases at V and 4 bases at J, with 17 bases between the two ends. The CDR3 has 16 amino acids. Germline V lookup: CDR1 MNHNS, CDR2 SASEGT. CDR3 amino acids: CASSELSSGLGYGYTF. The CDR3 DNA sequence: TGTGCCAGCAGTGAACTATCAAGCGGGCTCGGCTATGGCTACACCTTC.

Of note for this clonotype: A read error may produce the germline difference seen at one junction end. The chain recombines TRBV15 with TRBJ1-4, with D perhaps matching TRBD1 (6 bases). Germline V CDR1 and CDR2: LNHNV, YYDKDF (reference sequence). The CDR3 extends over 17 amino acids. Here the CDR3 DNA reads TGTGTCACCAGCAGAGAAAAACGGGCAAGGGGGAGTGAAAAACTGTTTTTT. Encoded protein: CVTSREKRARGSEKLFF.

V usage is TRBV18 and J usage is TRBJ1-1; D is uncertain. Germline V gene data show CDR1 as KGHSH and CDR2 as LQKENI. The ends were cut back, 6 bases at V and 0 bases at J, with 14 bases in the middle. CDR3 length equals 15 residues. CDR3 DNA: TGTGCCAGCTCTTCCCAGACAAGTCTGAACACTGAAGCTTTCTTT. It codes for CASSSQTSLNTEAFF.

The chain has TRBV30 and TRBJ2-2, with TRBD1 as a possible D gene (6 bases). Trimming took off 5 bases at V and 5 bases at J, with 15 bases between the two ends. Germline CDR1 is GTSNPN and CDR2 is SVGIG (reference sequence). There are 14 residues in the CDR3. The CDR3 bases are TGTGCCTGGGGTCCCGGGACACTAACCGGGGAGCTGTTTTTT. It translates to CAWGPGTLTGELFF.

The rearrangement links TRBV5-6 to TRBJ1-1; tentatively, D is TRBD1 (5 bases). This CDR3 has 14 amino acids. Trimming shortened V by 6 bases and J by 1 base, and 13 bases separated the two germline ends. Germline loops: CDR1 SGHDT, CDR2 YYEEEE. The CDR3 region is CASTLTRANTEAFF. In nucleotides, the CDR3 is TGTGCCAGCACTCTGACCAGGGCGAACACTGAAGCTTTCTTT.

The chain employs TRBV29-1 and TRBJ1-3, with D unresolved. This CDR3 is 10 amino acids long. Germline V CDR1 and CDR2: SQVTM, ANQGSEA. CDR3 protein: CSPGGNTIYF. CDR3 sequence (DNA): TGCAGTCCTGGTGGAAACACCATATATTTT.

For the CDR3, the DNA is TGTGCCAGTAGTATTGGCAGGGAGACCCAGCATTTT. Translation gives CASSIGRETQHF. The chain recombines TRBV19 with TRBJ1-5, with D possibly TRBD1 on 5 matching bases. Trimming took 3 bases from V and 11 from J, leaving 11 bases between them. The V gene's germline CDR1 is LNHDA and CDR2 SQIVND (reference sequence). This CDR3 spans 12 amino acids.

J is TRBJ1-5 and V is TRBV5-5; TRBD1 is a possible D gene (6 bases). Germline CDR1 SGHKS, CDR2 YYEKEE (reference sequence). Trimming stripped 6 bases from V and 1 base from J, with 17 bases between. CDR3 length: 16 residues. CDR3 sequence: CASKRRGVKSNQPQHF. As DNA, the CDR3 is TGTGCCAGCAAAAGGAGGGGGGTTAAGAGCAATCAGCCCCAGCATTTT.

This chain connects TRBV5-1 to TRBJ2-5, with D unclear. Germline values: CDR1 SGHRS, CDR2 YFSETQ. The CDR3 has 17 amino acids. The ends were cut back, 0 bases at V and 2 bases at J, with 17 bases in the middle. In DNA form, the CDR3 reads TGCGCCAGCAGCTTGGGTGTGGGCGCCGTCCAACAAGAGACCCAGTACTTC. Its translation: CASSLGVGAVQQETQYF.

In this sample, this clonotype turned up many times. In DNA, the CDR3 is TGTGCCAGCAGTGAAGCTGAGACTAGCGGGTTCACAGATACGCAGTATTTT. Translated, it gives CASSEAETSGFTDTQYF. The chain recombines TRBV2 with TRBJ2-3, with 10 bases lining up with TRBD2. The trim removed 0 bases at V and 2 bases at J, leaving 5 bases unmatched. This CDR3 is 17 amino acids long. Per germline, CDR1 SNHLY and CDR2 FYNNEI. Together with reference TRBV2 and TRBJ2-3, the CDR3 gives the full variable domain: EPEVTQTPSHQVTQMGQEVILRCVPISNHLYFYWYRQILGQKVEFLVSFYNNEISEKSEIFDDQFSVERPDGSNFTLKIRSTKLEDSAMYFCASSEAETSGFTDTQYFGPGTRLTVL.

This rearrangement joins TRBV2 to TRBJ2-7; the D is unclear. V was shortened by 2 bases and J by 1 base, with 6 bases between the two germline ends. The CDR3 is made up of 13 amino acids. The V gene's germline CDR1 is SNHLY and CDR2 FYNNEI. The CDR3 DNA is TGTGCCAGCAGTGAAAGCCTTTCCTACGAGCAGTACGTC. This gives the protein CASSESLSYEQYV.